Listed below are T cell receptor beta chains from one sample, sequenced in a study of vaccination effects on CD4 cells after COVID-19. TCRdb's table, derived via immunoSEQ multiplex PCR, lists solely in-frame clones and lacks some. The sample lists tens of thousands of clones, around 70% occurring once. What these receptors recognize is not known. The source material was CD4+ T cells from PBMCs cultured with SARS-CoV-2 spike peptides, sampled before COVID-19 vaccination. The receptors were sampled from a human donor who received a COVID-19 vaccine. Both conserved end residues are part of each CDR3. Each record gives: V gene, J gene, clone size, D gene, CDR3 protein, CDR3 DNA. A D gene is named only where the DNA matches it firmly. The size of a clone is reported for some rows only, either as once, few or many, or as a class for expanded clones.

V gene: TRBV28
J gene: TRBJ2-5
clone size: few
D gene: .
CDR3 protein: CASRPPSLGSQETQYF
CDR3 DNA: TGTGCCAGCAGACCCCCATCTCTGGGCAGTCAAGAGACCCAGTACTTC

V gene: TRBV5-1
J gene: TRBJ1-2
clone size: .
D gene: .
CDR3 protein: CASSNSTANSYGYTF
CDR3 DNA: TGCGCCAGCAGTAACTCGACAGCAAATTCATATGGCTACACCTTC

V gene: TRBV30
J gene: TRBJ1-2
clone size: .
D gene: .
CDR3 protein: CAWKNRLRGGYTF
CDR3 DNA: TGTGCCTGGAAAAACAGGCTCCGTGGGGGCTACACCTTC

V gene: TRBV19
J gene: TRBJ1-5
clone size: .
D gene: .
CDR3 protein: CASSIGGRGPQHF
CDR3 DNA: TGTGCCAGTAGTATCGGCGGTCGGGGGCCCCAGCATTTT

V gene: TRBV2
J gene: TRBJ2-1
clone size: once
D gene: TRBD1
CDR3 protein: CASSENKLWGQPYHEQFF
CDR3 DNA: TGTGCCAGCAGTGAAAATAAGTTGTGGGGACAGCCATACCATGAGCAGTTCTTC

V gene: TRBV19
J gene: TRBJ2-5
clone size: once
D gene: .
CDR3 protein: CASSIFGAPQETQYF
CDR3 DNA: TGTGCCAGTAGTATTTTTGGGGCCCCCCAAGAGACCCAGTACTTC

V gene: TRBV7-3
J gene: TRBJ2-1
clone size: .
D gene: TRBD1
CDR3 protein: CASSLKLPGQGRKDEQFF
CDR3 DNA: TGTGCCAGCAGCTTAAAGCTCCCAGGACAGGGGAGAAAAGATGAGCAGTTCTTC

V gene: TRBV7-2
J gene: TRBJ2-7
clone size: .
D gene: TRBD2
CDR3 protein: CASSSIAGLNEQYF
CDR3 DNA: TGTGCCAGCAGCTCAATAGCGGGATTGAACGAGCAGTACTTC

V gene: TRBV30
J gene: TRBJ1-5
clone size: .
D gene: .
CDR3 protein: CAWSPSTNQPQHF
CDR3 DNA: TGTGCCTGGAGCCCCAGTACAAATCAGCCCCAGCATTTT

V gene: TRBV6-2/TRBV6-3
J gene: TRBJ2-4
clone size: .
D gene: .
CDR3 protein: CASSQALAKNIQYF
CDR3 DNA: TGTGCCAGCAGTCAGGCGCTAGCCAAAAACATTCAGTACTTC

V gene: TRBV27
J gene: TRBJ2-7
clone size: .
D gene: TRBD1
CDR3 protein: CASSFDRGYEQYF
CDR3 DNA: TGTGCCAGCAGCTTTGACAGGGGATACGAGCAGTACTTC

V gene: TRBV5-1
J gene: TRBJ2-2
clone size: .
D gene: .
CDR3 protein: CASSLSGSYTGELFF
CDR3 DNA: TGCGCCAGCAGCCTTAGTGGGTCTTACACCGGGGAGCTGTTTTTT

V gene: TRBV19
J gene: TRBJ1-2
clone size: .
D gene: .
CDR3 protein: CASSMGQAMTGGF
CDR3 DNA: TGTGCCAGTAGTATGGGCCAGGCTATGACTGGGGGCTTC

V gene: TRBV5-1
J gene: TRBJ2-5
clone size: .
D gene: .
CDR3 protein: CASSEPQGGTQYF
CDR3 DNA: TGCGCCAGCAGCGAACCTCAGGGAGGGACCCAGTACTTC

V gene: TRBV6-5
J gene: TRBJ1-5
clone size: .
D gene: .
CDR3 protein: CASSYRVGRQPQHF
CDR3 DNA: TGTGCCAGCAGTTACAGGGTGGGGAGACAGCCCCAGCATTTT

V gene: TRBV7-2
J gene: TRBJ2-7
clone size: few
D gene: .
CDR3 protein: CASSPPSSYEQYF
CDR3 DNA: TGTGCCAGCAGCCCACCGAGCTCCTACGAGCAGTACTTC

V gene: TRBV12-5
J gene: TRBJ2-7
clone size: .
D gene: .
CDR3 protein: CASGAYLYEQYF
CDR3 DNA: TGTGCTAGTGGCGCCTATTTATACGAGCAGTACTTC

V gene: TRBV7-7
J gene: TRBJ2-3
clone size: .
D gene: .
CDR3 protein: CASSLQGDGDTQYF
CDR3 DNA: TGTGCTAGCAGCTTACAAGGGGATGGAGATACGCAGTATTTT

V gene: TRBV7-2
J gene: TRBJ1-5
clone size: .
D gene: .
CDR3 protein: CASSLVMGANQPQHF
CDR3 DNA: TGTGCCAGCAGCTTAGTTATGGGGGCTAATCAGCCCCAGCATTTT

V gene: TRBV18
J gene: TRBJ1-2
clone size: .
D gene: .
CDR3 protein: CASSPEGTANIHGYTF
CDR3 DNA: TGTGCCAGCTCACCTGAGGGGACGGCAAACATACATGGCTACACCTTC

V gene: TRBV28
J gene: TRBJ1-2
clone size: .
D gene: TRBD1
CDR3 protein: CASRTGTAYGYTF
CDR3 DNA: TGTGCCAGCAGGACCGGGACAGCCTATGGCTACACCTTC

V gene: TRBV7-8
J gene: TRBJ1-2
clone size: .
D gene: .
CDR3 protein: CASSDDPGVRYGYTF
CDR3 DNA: TGTGCCAGCAGTGATGATCCAGGGGTGAGGTATGGCTACACCTTC

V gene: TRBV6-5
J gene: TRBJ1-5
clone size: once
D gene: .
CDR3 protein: CASRMVNNQPQHF
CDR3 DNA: TGTGCCAGCAGGATGGTTAACAATCAGCCCCAGCATTTT

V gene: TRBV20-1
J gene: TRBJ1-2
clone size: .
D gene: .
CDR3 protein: CSASDGDGYTF
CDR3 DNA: TGCAGTGCTAGTGACGGCGATGGCTACACCTTC

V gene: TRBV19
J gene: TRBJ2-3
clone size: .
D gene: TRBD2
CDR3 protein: CASGVAGRTDTQYF
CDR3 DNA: TGTGCCAGTGGAGTAGCGGGTCGCACAGATACGCAGTATTTT

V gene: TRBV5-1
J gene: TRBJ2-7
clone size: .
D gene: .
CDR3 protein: CASSLGPDIEQYF
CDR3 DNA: TGCGCCAGCAGCTTGGGGCCGGATATCGAGCAGTACTTC

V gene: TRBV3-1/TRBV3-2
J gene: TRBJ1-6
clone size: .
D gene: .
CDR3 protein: CASSQVQGSPLHF
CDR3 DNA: TGTGCCAGCAGCCAAGTGCAGGGGTCACCCCTCCACTTT

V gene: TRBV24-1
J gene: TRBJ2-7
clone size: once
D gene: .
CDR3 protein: CATSDFPSSYEQYF
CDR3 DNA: TGTGCCACCAGTGATTTCCCCAGCTCCTACGAGCAGTACTTC

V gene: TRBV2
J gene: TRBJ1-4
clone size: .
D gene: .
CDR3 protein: CASSEFVIEKLFF
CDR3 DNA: TGTGCCAGCAGTGAGTTTGTAATTGAAAAACTGTTTTTT

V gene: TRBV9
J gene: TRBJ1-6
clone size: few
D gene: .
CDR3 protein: CASSVAMGAGSPLHF
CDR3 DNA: TGTGCCAGCAGCGTAGCTATGGGGGCCGGCTCACCCCTCCACTTT

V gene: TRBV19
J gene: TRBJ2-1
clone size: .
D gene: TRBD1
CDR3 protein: CASSKGSWTGGLEQFF
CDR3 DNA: TGTGCCAGTAGTAAAGGGAGTTGGACAGGGGGCCTAGAGCAGTTCTTC

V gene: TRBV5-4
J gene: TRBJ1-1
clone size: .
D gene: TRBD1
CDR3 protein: CASSPSDRVAEAFF
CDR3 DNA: TGTGCCAGCAGCCCTTCGGACAGGGTGGCTGAAGCTTTCTTT

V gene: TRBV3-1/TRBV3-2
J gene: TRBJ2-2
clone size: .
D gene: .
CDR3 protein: CASSKYSLSGELFF
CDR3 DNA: TGTGCCAGCAGCAAATACTCCCTATCCGGGGAGCTGTTTTTT

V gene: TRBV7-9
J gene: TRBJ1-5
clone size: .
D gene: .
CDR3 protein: CASSSGQGNNQPQHF
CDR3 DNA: TGTGCCAGCAGCTCTGGGCAGGGAAACAATCAGCCCCAGCATTTT

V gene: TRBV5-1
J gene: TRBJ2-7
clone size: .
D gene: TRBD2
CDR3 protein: CASSSPSAGASGEQYF
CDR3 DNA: TGCGCCAGCAGCTCCCCTTCTGCGGGAGCTTCGGGGGAGCAGTACTTC

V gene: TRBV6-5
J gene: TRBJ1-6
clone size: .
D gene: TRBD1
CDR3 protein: CASSYGTGGGNSPLHF
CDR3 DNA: TGTGCCAGCAGTTACGGGACAGGGGGCGGTAATTCACCCCTCCACTTT

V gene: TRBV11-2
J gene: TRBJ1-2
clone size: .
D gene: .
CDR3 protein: CASSLAGAANGYTF
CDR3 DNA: TGTGCCAGCAGCTTAGCAGGGGCAGCCAATGGCTACACCTTC

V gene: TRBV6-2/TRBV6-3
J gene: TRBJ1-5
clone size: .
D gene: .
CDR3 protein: CASSYRRDQPQHF
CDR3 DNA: TGTGCCAGCAGTTACCGTCGAGATCAGCCCCAGCATTTT

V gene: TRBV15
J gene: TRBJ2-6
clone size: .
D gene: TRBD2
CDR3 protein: CATSRGRLARTSGANVLTF
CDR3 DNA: TGTGCCACCAGCAGAGGCCGACTAGCGAGGACTTCTGGGGCCAACGTCCTGACTTTC

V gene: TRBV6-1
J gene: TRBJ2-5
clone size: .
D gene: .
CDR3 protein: CASSDAPLGTQYF
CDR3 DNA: TGTGCCAGCAGTGACGCCCCCCTGGGGACCCAGTACTTC

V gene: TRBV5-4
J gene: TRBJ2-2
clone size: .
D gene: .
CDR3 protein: CASSPGGARTGELFF
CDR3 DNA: TGTGCCAGCAGCCCAGGGGGGGCTCGGACCGGGGAGCTGTTTTTT

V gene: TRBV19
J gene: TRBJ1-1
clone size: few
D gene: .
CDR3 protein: CAIKRGGASEAFF
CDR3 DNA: TGTGCCATCAAACGCGGGGGGGCGTCTGAAGCTTTCTTT

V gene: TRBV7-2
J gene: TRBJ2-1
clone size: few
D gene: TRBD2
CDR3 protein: CASSPSTSSGREFF
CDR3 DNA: TGTGCCAGCAGCCCCTCCACTTCCAGCGGGAGAGAGTTCTTC

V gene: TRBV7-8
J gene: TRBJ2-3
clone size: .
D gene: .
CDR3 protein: CASSLVRTTQYF
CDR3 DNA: TGTGCCAGCAGCTTAGTACGTACTACGCAGTATTTT

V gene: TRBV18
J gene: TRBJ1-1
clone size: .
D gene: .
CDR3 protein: CASSPVNTPEAFF
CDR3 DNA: TGTGCCAGCTCACCAGTAAACACTCCAGAAGCTTTCTTT

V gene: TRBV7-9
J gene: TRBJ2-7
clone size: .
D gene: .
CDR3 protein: CASSTSGSEGEQYF
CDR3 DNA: TGTGCCAGCAGCACCTCCGGGTCCGAAGGCGAGCAGTACTTC

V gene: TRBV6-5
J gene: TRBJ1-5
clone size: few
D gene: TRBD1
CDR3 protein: CATGPTGGGQPQHF
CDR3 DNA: TGTGCCACCGGCCCCACAGGGGGGGGTCAGCCCCAGCATTTT

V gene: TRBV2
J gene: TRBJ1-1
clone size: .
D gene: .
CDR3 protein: CASGGPGGEAFF
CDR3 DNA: TGTGCCAGCGGGGGGCCGGGCGGTGAAGCTTTCTTT

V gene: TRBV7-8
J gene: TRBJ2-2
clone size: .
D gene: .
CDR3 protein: CASSLGVPAGANTGELFF
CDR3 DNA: TGTGCCAGCAGCTTAGGGGTTCCGGCAGGGGCGAACACCGGGGAGCTGTTTTTT

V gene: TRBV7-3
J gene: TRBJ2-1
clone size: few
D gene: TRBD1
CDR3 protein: CASSRPTLGQGAYNEQFF
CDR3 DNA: TGTGCCAGCAGCCGACCGACATTAGGACAGGGGGCTTACAATGAGCAGTTCTTC

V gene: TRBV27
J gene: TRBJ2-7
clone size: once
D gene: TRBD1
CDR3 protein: CASSLKGQGAYEQYF
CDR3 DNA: TGTGCCAGCAGTTTAAAAGGACAGGGGGCCTACGAGCAGTACTTC